This is a list of T cell receptor beta chains from one sample in a study of control samples from healthy donors and cancer patients. TCRdb keeps only in-frame clones here, not all; method: immunoSEQ multiplex PCR. The table includes over 90,000 clones, about 91% detected once. The sample taken for sequencing was blood. These receptors all stem from a woman aged 18 to 35 in good health. The conserved cysteine and the conserved F or W are not part of the CDR3 here.

j_call v_call cdr3_length cdr3_aa
TRBJ1-6 TRBV6-6 11 ASKYGANSPLH
TRBJ1-2 TRBV30 13 AWSTFGQGNYGYT
TRBJ2-7 TRBV2 11 ASLRDSSYEQY
TRBJ2-5 TRBV6-5 13 ASSYSLAGGETQY
TRBJ2-7 TRBV3-1/TRBV3-2 9 ASSQEDEQY
TRBJ1-4 TRBV5-4 11 ASSPPTGEKLF
TRBJ1-2 TRBV13 16 ASSHFRDRGIIDYGYT
TRBJ2-1 TRBV7-8 16 ASSLVGLADNSYNEQF
TRBJ2-3 TRBV4-1 13 ASSPTGGGTDTQY
TRBJ1-2 TRBV29-1 8 SVPPEGYT
TRBJ2-1 TRBV10-1 9 ASSGVNEQF
TRBJ2-7 TRBV13 12 ASSLGSAPYEQY
TRBJ2-5 TRBV11-3 13 ASSYGGGQKETQY
TRBJ1-5 TRBV15 12 ATSRSGINQPQH
TRBJ2-1 TRBV27 14 ASSSPSGGAWYEQF
TRBJ1-3 TRBV5-6 14 ASSSYRGGGGNTIY
TRBJ1-2 TRBV6-1 12 ASSEGTGNYGYT
TRBJ1-4 TRBV18 14 ASSPLPPTQNEKLF
TRBJ2-2 TRBV19 12 ASTPTGSSGELF